This T cell receptor beta chain was identified during a study of shared clonotypes between healthy human individuals. Germline V lookup: CDR1 GTSNPN, CDR2 SVGIG (reference sequence). The V and J ends lost 2 bases and 7 bases respectively, with 18 bases between them. The CDR3 length is 14 residues. Assay used: immunoSEQ multiplex PCR; TCRdb lists only in-frame clones, some missing. This sample yields 450,000 to 550,000 clones, of which 70% to 80% are seen a single time; 10% to 15% belongs to the top ten. Sequencing was carried out using PBMCs. The chain couples TRBV30 to TRBJ2-7; tentatively, D is TRBD2 (6 bases). This receptor was obtained from a woman between 40 and 50 years old in good health. Some clones in this sample may be carry-over from other donors' samples. The CDR3 nucleotides are TGTGCCTGGAGTCCGGGACTTCATCCTTTGGAGCAGTACTTC. As protein: CAWSPGLHPLEQYF.